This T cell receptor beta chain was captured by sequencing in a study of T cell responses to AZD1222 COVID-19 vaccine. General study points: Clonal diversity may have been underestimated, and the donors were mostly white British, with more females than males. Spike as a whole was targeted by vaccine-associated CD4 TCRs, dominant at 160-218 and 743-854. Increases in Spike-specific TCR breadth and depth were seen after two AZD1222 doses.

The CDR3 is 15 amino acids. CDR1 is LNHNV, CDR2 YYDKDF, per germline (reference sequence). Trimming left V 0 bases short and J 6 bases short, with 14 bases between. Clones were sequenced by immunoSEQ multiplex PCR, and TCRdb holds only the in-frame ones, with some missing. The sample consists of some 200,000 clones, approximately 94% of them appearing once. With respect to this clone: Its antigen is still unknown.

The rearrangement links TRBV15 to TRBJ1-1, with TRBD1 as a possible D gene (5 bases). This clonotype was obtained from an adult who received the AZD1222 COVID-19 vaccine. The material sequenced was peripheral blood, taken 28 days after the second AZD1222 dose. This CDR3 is CATSRDLGQIAEAFF. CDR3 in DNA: TGTGCCACCAGCAGAGATCTTGGACAAATCGCTGAAGCTTTCTTT.